Here is one T cell receptor (beta chain) with its context. Antigen specificity is unknown. These data belong to a study of CD8 T cells in ankylosing spondylitis. One entry per CDR3 protein results from TCRdb running MiXCR on the 5' RACE reads. The table lists 390,000 or so distinct CDR3 sequences, approximately 20% of them singletons. Study conclusions and caveats: About 8 highly homologous variants formed a TCR beta motif that appeared characteristic of ankylosing spondylitis blood. As reported, disease-linked clones showed significant enrichment in matched ankylosing spondylitis synovial fluid.

The germline V and J ends were trimmed by 0 bases and 6 bases, with 12 bases remaining between them. In germline, CDR1 is SNHLY, CDR2 FYNNEI. CDR3 length equals 14 residues. The sequence was collected from a male donor with ankylosing spondylitis. Sequencing was carried out using blood, either unsorted or a sorted T cell fraction (not recorded which). The chain employs TRBV2 and TRBJ2-7, with a weak D call TRBD2 (5 bases). The CDR3 bases are TGTGCCAGCAGTGAAGCGCCTCTAGCCGGCGAGCAGTACTTC. It specifies CASSEAPLAGEQYF. Full variable domain (missing parts from reference TRBV2 and TRBJ2-7): EPEVTQTPSHQVTQMGQEVILRCVPISNHLYFYWYRQILGQKVEFLVSFYNNEISEKSEIFDDQFSVERPDGSNFTLKIRSTKLEDSAMYFCASSEAPLAGEQYFGPGTRLTVT.